This TCR beta chain is from a study of blood T cell repertoires in COVID-19. At the level of the study: Some COVID-19 samples were acute and others convalescent; all came from the United States, Italy and Spain. T cells, B-cell-depleted T cells, or PBMCs provided the cDNA or gDNA that served as material.

V lost 4 bases, J lost 6 bases, and 10 bases stayed unmatched. The germline V gene has CDR1 SGDLS and CDR2 YYNGEE. This CDR3 comprises 17 residues. Original processing methods: Reference gene primers were amplified, and this amplification served to estimate nucleated cell counts. Produced via immunoSEQ multiplex PCR; TCRdb's table is partial and in-frame only. D and trimming come from the DNA, and the V and J calls and clone size come from that table. Among about 50,000 clones listed, more than 75% were seen once. The genes are TRBV9 and TRBJ2-2; 12 bases are a match to TRBD1. This TCR derives from a woman aged 55-69 years with acute or convalescent COVID-19. Specimen: peripheral blood. CDR3 bases: TGTGCCAGCAGCACCGGGACAGGGGGCCGAGGGGCCGGGGAGCTGTTTTTT. Amino acid sequence: CASSTGTGGRGAGELFF.